A single sample gave rise to the 25 T cell receptor beta chains below, sequenced in a study of blood T cell repertoires in COVID-19. Clones were read by immunoSEQ multiplex PCR, and TCRdb kept only the in-frame ones, dropping some. The repertoire holds about 52,000 clones, with about 81% as singletons. Specimen: peripheral blood. These receptors all stem from a woman older than 75 with COVID-19, enrolled during active disease.

This clone was detected a few times. The V call is TRBV5-1, the J call TRBJ2-7; TRBD1 might be the D (6 bases). Germline V CDR1 and CDR2: SGHRS, YFSETQ. V gave up 3 bases and J gave up 2 bases, with 12 bases separating them. This CDR3 region has 14 residues. The chain's CDR3 is CASSSPGAAYEQYF. As DNA, the CDR3 is TGCGCCAGCAGCTCCCCAGGGGCGGCCTACGAGCAGTACTTC.

V is TRBV7-2 and J is TRBJ1-2; TRBD1 is a possible D gene (5 bases). The germline V gene encodes CDR1 SGHTA and CDR2 FQGNSA. The CDR3 has 13 amino acids. The germline V and J ends were trimmed by 4 bases and 3 bases, with 9 bases remaining between them. The CDR3 nucleotides read TGTGCCAGCAGCTCGGACATTTACTATGGCTACACCTTC. It encodes CASSSDIYYGYTF. The variable domain in full, with the rest retrieved from reference TRBV7-2 and TRBJ1-2, is GAGVSQSPSNKVTEKGKDVELRCDPISGHTALYWYRQSLGQGLEFLIYFQGNSAPDKSGLPSDRFSAERTGGSVSTLTIQRTQQEDSAVYLCASSSDIYYGYTFGSGTRLTVV.

This chain uses TRBV5-1 with TRBJ2-5, with D possibly matching TRBD2 (6 bases). This CDR3 region has 14 residues. The V end lost 4 bases, the J end lost 2 bases, and 12 bases lay between the germline ends. The germline V gene has CDR1 SGHRS and CDR2 YFSETQ. This chain's CDR3 is CASSPRDFQETQYF. In DNA form, the CDR3 reads TGCGCCAGCAGCCCCCGGGACTTTCAAGAGACCCAGTACTTC.

The J gene is TRBJ1-4, the V gene TRBV5-1; 8 bases fit TRBD1. CDR1 is SGHRS and CDR2 is YFSETQ in the germline V gene. V shed 3 bases, J shed 8 bases, and the junction held 9 bases outside the gene matches. The CDR3 is 15 amino acids. In nucleotides, the CDR3 is TGCGCCAGCAGCTCCCCCGGGACAGGTGGGGAAAAACTGTTTTTT. Protein: CASSSPGTGGEKLFF.

This clone was counted once. The V gene is TRBV3-1 (or the pseudogene TRBV3-2), the J gene TRBJ2-7, with 8 bases identical to TRBD2. The length of the CDR3 is 15 residues. Germline V gene lookup returns CDR1 LGHDT and CDR2 YNNKEL (reference sequence). V lost 4 bases to trimming and J lost 7 bases; unmatched junction nucleotides: 12. The DNA for the CDR3 is TGTGCCAGCAGCCCGGAGGGACTAGGGAGTAGGGAGCAGTACTTC. It is translated as CASSPEGLGSREQYF.

The chain recombines TRBV3-1 (or the pseudogene TRBV3-2) with TRBJ2-1; D gene unclear. The CDR3 is 17 amino acids. Germline loops: CDR1 LGHDT, CDR2 YNNKEL (reference sequence). Trimming shortened V by 1 base and J by 2 bases, and 15 bases separated the two germline ends. CDR3 sequence (DNA): TGTGCCAGCAGCCAAGTGGGCGCCTGGAACACCTACAATGAGCAGTTCTTC. Translated: CASSQVGAWNTYNEQFF.

The gene calls are TRBV6-1 and TRBJ1-4, with D possibly being TRBD1 (6 bases). Trimming pared 0 bases from V and 8 bases from J, leaving 13 bases between. The CDR3 has 15 residues. Germline assignment: CDR1 MNHNS and CDR2 SASEGT. The CDR3 DNA follows: TGTGCCAGCAGTGAAGCGCTGGGGGCAGGGGAAAAACTGTTTTTT. It translates to CASSEALGAGEKLFF.

The chain uses TRBV6-6 and TRBJ2-4; 9 positions agree with TRBD2. The V and J ends lost 6 bases and 2 bases, in that order; junction bases with no gene match: 23. Germline-derived CDR1 and CDR2 are MNHNY and SVGAGI (reference sequence). CDR3 size: 21 residues. CDR3 protein: CASSKKKALAGSLATKNIQYF. CDR3 sequence (DNA): TGTGCCAGCAGCAAAAAAAAGGCGCTAGCGGGAAGTCTGGCAACCAAAAACATTCAGTACTTC.

This clone appeared a few times. The V call is TRBV6-1, the J call TRBJ2-1, with 7 bases matching TRBD1. This CDR3 contains 15 residues. V shed 2 bases and J 8 bases; nucleotides not matched to a gene: 9. From germline, CDR1 is MNHNS and CDR2 SASEGT. The CDR3 nucleotides are TGTGCCAGCAGTGAAACGAAGGCAGGGGGATATGAGCAGTTCTTC. This gives the protein CASSETKAGGYEQFF.

This rearrangement joins TRBV14 to TRBJ1-2, with D possibly TRBD1 on 5 matching bases. The V gene's germline CDR1 is SGHDN and CDR2 FVKESK. Between the trimmed V and J ends, which lost 3 bases and 8 bases, there was a span of 10 bases. The CDR3 runs 12 residues. CDR3 coding DNA: TGTGCCAGCAGCCAGCAGGGATTGGGCTACACCTTC. This codes for CASSQQGLGYTF. Supplemented by reference TRBV14 and TRBJ1-2, the full variable domain reads EAGVTQFPSHSVIEKGQTVTLRCDPISGHDNLYWYRRVMGKEIKFLLHFVKESKQDESGMPNNRFLAERTGGTYSTLKVQPAELEDSGVYFCASSQQGLGYTFGSGTRLTVV.

This chain joins TRBV7-6 and TRBJ1-1; D unresolved. V was cut by 0 bases and J by 5 bases, with 13 bases left in between. CDR1 and CDR2 (germline): SGHVS, FNYEAQ. CDR3 length: 15 residues. In DNA, the CDR3 is TGTGCCAGCAGCTTAGCTAGGCCTCCGGGGACTGAAGCTTTCTTT. It codes for CASSLARPPGTEAFF.

J is TRBJ1-2 and V is TRBV12-3 or TRBV12-4; D possibly corresponds to TRBD1 (6 bases). The CDR3 covers 12 residues. The ends were cut back, 4 bases at V and 7 bases at J, with 10 bases in the middle. The CDR3 reads CASSSGVTGYTF. CDR3 nucleotide sequence: TGTGCCAGCAGTTCAGGGGTAACTGGCTACACCTTC.

The chain employs TRBV5-5 and TRBJ2-3, with 11 bases fitting TRBD2. The germline V gene encodes CDR1 SGHKS and CDR2 YYEKEE (reference sequence). V lost 0 bases, J lost 6 bases, and 3 bases stayed unmatched. The CDR3 is made up of 15 amino acids. The CDR3 nucleotides read TGTGCCAGCAGCTTGGCTAGCGGGAGGTCTGATACGCAGTATTTT. Encoded protein: CASSLASGRSDTQYF.

This clone has only a few counts. The chain recombines TRBV27 with TRBJ2-7; no firm D call. The V gene's germline CDR1 is MNHEY and CDR2 SMNVEV (reference sequence). The ends were cut back, 5 bases at V and 0 bases at J, with 17 bases in the middle. The CDR3 covers 16 residues. CDR3 amino acids: CASSPTISWSSYEQYF. CDR3 in DNA: TGTGCCAGCAGTCCCACTATAAGCTGGAGCTCCTACGAGCAGTACTTC.

This clone was counted only a few times. The CDR3 sequence is CASSYPPREQYF. The DNA of the CDR3 is TGTGCCAGCAGTTACCCACCTAGGGAGCAGTACTTC. The V and J genes are TRBV6-2 or TRBV6-3 and TRBJ2-7; D unresolved. The V and J ends lost 2 bases and 7 bases respectively, with 9 bases between them. Germline V lookup: CDR1 MNHEY, CDR2 SVGEGT. CDR3 length: 12 amino acids.

As for this clone: The junction departs from the called germline gene at one end, perhaps through a read error. This chain connects TRBV7-7 to TRBJ1-1; D is ambiguous. This CDR3 spans 12 amino acids. The germline V gene has CDR1 SSHAT and CDR2 FNYEAQ (reference sequence). In nucleotides, the CDR3 is TGTGCTAGCAGCCCTCTATCAAGTGAAGCTTTCTTT. This gives the protein CASSPLSSEAFF.

The chain employs TRBV6-5 and TRBJ2-7; 10 bases are shared with TRBD2. The length of the CDR3 is 14 residues. CDR1 is MNHEY, CDR2 SVGAGI, per germline. V gave up 6 bases and J gave up 5 bases; unmatched junction bases: 7. The DNA for the CDR3 is TGTGCCAGCAGGTTAGCGGGAGGAGTAAACGAGCAGTACTTC. The encoded protein is CASRLAGGVNEQYF.

This clone was detected a few times. The chain recombines TRBV18 with TRBJ2-1; TRBD2 is a possible D gene (6 bases). V lost 6 bases, J lost 10 bases, and 13 bases lay in between. CDR3 length: 12 amino acids. The germline V gene has CDR1 KGHSH and CDR2 LQKENI. The CDR3 reads CASSTGVGEQFF. The CDR3 region has the DNA TGTGCCAGCTCCACGGGAGTCGGGGAGCAGTTCTTC.

The genes are TRBV24-1 and TRBJ2-1; tentatively, D is TRBD2 (6 bases). Trimming shortened V by 3 bases and J by 10 bases, and 18 bases separated the two germline ends. The CDR3 covers 15 residues. Germline V gene sequence: CDR1 KGHDR, CDR2 SFDVKD. The CDR3 protein is CATSDGTDVRYEQFF. The DNA for the CDR3 is TGTGCCACCAGTGATGGGACTGACGTTCGCTACGAGCAGTTCTTC.

The chain has TRBV7-2 and TRBJ1-1; 8 positions agree with TRBD1. Germline V gene lookup returns CDR1 SGHTA and CDR2 FQGNSA. The CDR3 spans 15 residues. The trim removed 5 bases at V and 0 bases at J, leaving 5 bases unmatched. CDR3 nucleotide sequence: TGTGCCAGCAGCGCCGGACAGGGAATGAACACTGAAGCTTTCTTT. It yields the protein CASSAGQGMNTEAFF.

The rearrangement uses TRBV6-5 and TRBJ2-1; maybe TRBD2 (6 bases). CDR3 length: 15 amino acids. The V gene's germline CDR1 is MNHEY and CDR2 SVGAGI. Deletions cut 10 bases from V and 7 bases from J, with 23 bases between. CDR3 bases: TGTGCCAACCATAATCTTGGGCCCGGGGGAAATGAGCAGTTCTTC. Translated, it gives CANHNLGPGGNEQFF.

The rearrangement uses TRBV21-1 and TRBJ2-3; the table's D call of TRBD1 was not tested on the DNA. TRBV21-1 is a pseudogene segment. CDR3 size: 19 residues. CDR3 DNA sequence: TGTGCCAGCAGCAAATTCCTAAAAGAGGACAGGGTTTTGACAGATACGCAGTATTTT. Residues: CASSKFLKEDRVLTDTQYF.

V usage is TRBV6-5 and J usage is TRBJ1-2; D is perhaps TRBD1 (6 bases). This CDR3 has 15 amino acids. The germline gives CDR1 MNHEY, CDR2 SVGAGI. V was shortened by 0 bases and J by 4 bases, with 12 bases between the two germline ends. CDR3 region: CASSYSPQGTYGYTF. In DNA form, the CDR3 reads TGTGCCAGCAGTTACTCACCACAGGGCACCTATGGCTACACCTTC.

The chain has TRBV18 and TRBJ2-1; TRBD2 matches 8 bases. From germline, CDR1 is KGHSH and CDR2 LQKENI. Trimming cost V 0 bases and J 4 bases; bases outside gene matches: 8. CDR3 length equals 17 residues. The CDR3 DNA follows: TGTGCCAGCTCACCACCTCTACTAGCGGAAGATTACAATGAGCAGTTCTTC. It codes for CASSPPLLAEDYNEQFF.

The V and J genes are TRBV19 and TRBJ1-4; D is unclear. The CDR3 sequence is 15 residues long. Germline-derived CDR1 and CDR2 are LNHDA and SQIVND (reference sequence). The V and J ends lost 3 bases and 5 bases respectively, with 13 bases between them. The CDR3 protein is CASSMGPGSNEKLFF. CDR3 sequence (DNA): TGTGCCAGTAGTATGGGCCCCGGAAGCAATGAAAAACTGTTTTTT.